The entry that follows covers one T cell receptor (beta chain) sequence. This specimen belongs to a study of regulatory T cells in long-lasting Graves disease. Whole-study context: More than 5 years of antithyroid drugs with positive TSH receptor antibodies defined persistent Graves' disease.

To make TCR beta libraries, researchers used iRepertoire HTBI primers and Arm-PCR of CDR3 regions. TCRdb re-called the multiplex PCR reads through MiXCR, storing one row per CDR3 protein. The repertoire holds approximately 400,000 distinct CDR3 sequences, with about a fifth as singletons. Time point reported: persistent/refractory GD, antithyroid drugs over 5 years with positive TRAb. Preparation of the TCR library used RNA extracted from PBMCs. Source: peripheral blood mononuclear cells (PBMCs), taken when the disease was refractory, from a patient treated with antithyroid drugs. The origin of this receptor is a female donor with Graves disease.

CDR3 DNA: TGCGCCAGCAGCCAAGACCCTGGACTATCCCTCTCCTACGAGCAGTACTTC. Protein product: CASSQDPGLSLSYEQYF. The V and J genes are TRBV4-1 and TRBJ2-7; D is possibly TRBD2 (6 bases). The CDR3 covers 17 residues. Germline V lookup: CDR1 MGHRA, CDR2 YSYEKL. V lost 0 bases to trimming and J lost 0 bases, with 15 bases between them.